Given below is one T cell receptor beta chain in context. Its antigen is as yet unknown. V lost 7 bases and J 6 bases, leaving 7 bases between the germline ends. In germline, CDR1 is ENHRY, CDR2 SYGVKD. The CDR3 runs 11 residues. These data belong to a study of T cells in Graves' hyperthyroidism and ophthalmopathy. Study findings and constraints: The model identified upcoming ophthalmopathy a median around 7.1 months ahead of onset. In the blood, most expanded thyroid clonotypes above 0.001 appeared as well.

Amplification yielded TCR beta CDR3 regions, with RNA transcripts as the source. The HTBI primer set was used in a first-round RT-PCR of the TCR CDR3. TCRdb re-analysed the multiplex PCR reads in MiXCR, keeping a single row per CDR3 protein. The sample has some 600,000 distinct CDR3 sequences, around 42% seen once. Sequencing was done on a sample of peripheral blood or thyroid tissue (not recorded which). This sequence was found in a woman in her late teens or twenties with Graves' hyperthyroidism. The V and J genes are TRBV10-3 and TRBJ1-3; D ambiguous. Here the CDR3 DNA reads TGTGCCATCAACTTTGCAAACACCATATATTTT. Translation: CAINFANTIYF.